These T cell receptor beta chains were read from a single sample in a study of cytomegalovirus exposure and HLA in healthy donors. The protocol was immunoSEQ multiplex PCR, while the TCRdb copy is restricted to in-frame clones and leaves out a portion. The table shows some 170,000 clones, with over 60% occurring only once. Sequenced input: PBMCs. The receptors shown here come from a middle-aged man in good health and CMV-seropositive. The CDR3 runs from the conserved cysteine through the conserved F or W. D genes are given only for firm matches. Expanded clones are given a class, and other clones once, few, many or no size at all.

V,size,D,J,DNA,CDR3
TRBV7-8,.,TRBD1,TRBJ2-7,TGTGCCAGCAGCCCTCGGACAGGGTGGTCCTACGAGCAGTACTTC,CASSPRTGWSYEQYF
TRBV27,.,TRBD2,TRBJ2-1,TGTGCCAGCAGTCTACGGACTAGCGGGAGAGCATACAATGAGCAGTTCTTC,CASSLRTSGRAYNEQFF
TRBV19,.,.,TRBJ1-1,TGTGCCAGTAGTATAGTAGGAGCAGGGCGAGCTTACACTGAAGCTTTCTTT,CASSIVGAGRAYTEAFF
TRBV29-1,.,TRBD2,TRBJ2-7,TGCAGCGTTGAACAGGCTAGCGGGAGCTACGAGCAGTACTTC,CSVEQASGSYEQYF
TRBV6-5,.,.,TRBJ2-7,TGTGCCAGCAGTTACAGGGGCTGGGACTCCTACGAGCAGTACTTC,CASSYRGWDSYEQYF
TRBV6-1,.,.,TRBJ1-1,TGTGCCAGCAGTCAACAGGGAGGGACTGAAGCTTTCTTT,CASSQQGGTEAFF
TRBV29-1,.,TRBD1,TRBJ1-4,TGCAGCGTCCGGACAGGGGTCGGTGAAAAACTGTTTTTT,CSVRTGVGEKLFF
TRBV28,.,TRBD1,TRBJ2-7,TGTGCCAGCAGTATACCCGGGACAGGCCCCTACGAGCAGTACTTC,CASSIPGTGPYEQYF
TRBV11-3,.,TRBD1,TRBJ1-4,TGTGCCAGCAGCGATCCGGGACAGGGGGAAAAACTGTTTTTT,CASSDPGQGEKLFF
TRBV9,.,.,TRBJ1-3,TGTGCCAGCAGCGACGGGTTCTCTGGAAACACCATATATTTT,CASSDGFSGNTIYF
TRBV7-9,.,.,TRBJ2-5,TGTGCCAGCAGCCCGACAGTGGCAGAGACCCAGTACTTC,CASSPTVAETQYF
TRBV30,.,TRBD2,TRBJ2-5,TGTGCCTGGGGGATAGCGGGAGGGTTGTTGGAGACCCAGTACTTC,CAWGIAGGLLETQYF
TRBV7-7,.,TRBD2,TRBJ2-2,TGTGCTAGCAGCCGAGACCTAGCGGGAGCCGGGGAGCTGTTTTTT,CASSRDLAGAGELFF
TRBV5-8,.,TRBD2,TRBJ2-1,TGTGCCAGCAGCGTGGGACTAGCGACCTACAATGAGCAGTTCTTC,CASSVGLATYNEQFF
TRBV4-1,.,.,TRBJ1-1,TGCGCCAGCAGCCAACTCATAGATACTGAAGCTTTCTTT,CASSQLIDTEAFF
TRBV2,.,.,TRBJ1-4,TGTGCCAGCAGTGGGGCTGCAGGGAATGAAAAACTGTTTTTT,CASSGAAGNEKLFF
TRBV14,.,TRBD2,TRBJ2-5,TGTGCCAGCAGCCAAGTTGGCCCTAGACTAGCGGGAGGAGAGACCCAGTACTTC,CASSQVGPRLAGGETQYF
TRBV11-2,.,TRBD2,TRBJ2-2,TGTGCCAGCAGCCCCTGGACTAGCTCGAACACCGGGGAGCTGTTTTTT,CASSPWTSSNTGELFF
TRBV19,.,TRBD1,TRBJ1-2,TGTGCCAGTAGCGACAGGGGCGGCTATGGCTACACCTTC,CASSDRGGYGYTF
TRBV5-1,.,.,TRBJ2-5,TGCGCCAGCAGCTTGGTGGGGGGACGAGAGACCCAGTACTTC,CASSLVGGRETQYF
TRBV28,.,.,TRBJ1-4,TGTGCCAGCAGTCCCCCCGGGGCTAATGAAAAACTGTTTTTT,CASSPPGANEKLFF
TRBV14,.,TRBD2,TRBJ2-5,TGTGCCAGCAGCCAAAAGACTAGCGGGAGGCACGAGACCCAGTACTTC,CASSQKTSGRHETQYF
TRBV28,.,.,TRBJ1-1,TGTGCCAGCAGAACGGGACACTATGAAGCTTTCTTT,CASRTGHYEAFF
TRBV25-1,few,TRBD1,TRBJ1-2,TGTGCCAGCAGTGGGGGGACAGTCTATGGCTACACCTTC,CASSGGTVYGYTF
TRBV30,.,.,TRBJ1-1,TGTGCCTGGACTTCGGTTGTGGAAGCTTTCTTT,CAWTSVVEAFF
TRBV14,.,TRBD1,TRBJ2-3,TGTGCCAGCAGCCGGGCCGGGACAGGGTATGCAGATACGCAGTATTTT,CASSRAGTGYADTQYF
TRBV19,.,.,TRBJ2-7,TGTGCCAGTAGTTCCGCCCCCAACACTATTCCCTACGAGCAGTACTTC,CASSSAPNTIPYEQYF
TRBV7-3,few,.,TRBJ2-3,TGTGCCAGCAGCTCTCGGGGTGGGGCAGATACGCAGTATTTT,CASSSRGGADTQYF
TRBV5-4,.,TRBD2,TRBJ2-1,TGTGCCAGCAGCTTACGACTAGCGGGATACAATGAGCAGTTCTTC,CASSLRLAGYNEQFF
TRBV5-1,.,TRBD1,TRBJ1-1,TGCGCCAGCAGCACCCGACAGGGGATGGGAGCTTTCTTT,CASSTRQGMGAFF
TRBV29-1,.,.,TRBJ2-4,TGCAGCGTTGAGCAGAGGCCGGGGCGGGAAAGGGAAAACATTCAGTACTTC,CSVEQRPGRERENIQYF
TRBV2,.,TRBD2,TRBJ2-3,TGTGCCAGCAGCGATAGCGGGAGTACAGATACGCAGTATTTT,CASSDSGSTDTQYF
TRBV10-1,few,TRBD2,TRBJ2-5,TGCGCCAGCAGTATCAGTGGGAGGGCCGGGGAGCAGTACTTC,CASSISGRAGEQYF
TRBV6-6,few,.,TRBJ2-1,TGTGCCAGCAGTTATGCCGCGAGCTCCTACAATGAGCAGTTCTTC,CASSYAASSYNEQFF
TRBV6-5,.,.,TRBJ2-3,TGTGCCAGCAGTACAGGGATGGAAGATACGCAGTATTTT,CASSTGMEDTQYF
TRBV18,.,.,TRBJ2-7,TGTGCCAGCTCACTTGGGGCAGGGGTTTCCTACGAGCAGTACTTC,CASSLGAGVSYEQYF
TRBV12-5,.,TRBD2,TRBJ2-1,TGTGCTACAGGGACTACAGTTCTGGATGAGCAGTTCTTC,CATGTTVLDEQFF
TRBV2,.,TRBD2,TRBJ2-7,TGTGCCAGCAAACTTCTAGCGGAATACGAGCAGTACTTC,CASKLLAEYEQYF
TRBV30,.,TRBD1,TRBJ1-1,TGTGCCTGGAGTGGGCAGGGGGACACTGAAGCTTTCTTT,CAWSGQGDTEAFF
TRBV25-1,.,TRBD2,TRBJ2-5,TGTGCCAGCAAGCCAACTAGCGGGATTGAGACCCAGTACTTC,CASKPTSGIETQYF
TRBV27,.,.,TRBJ2-2,TGTGCCAGCACTTCGGGGACTTCCAACACCGGGGAGCTGTTTTTT,CASTSGTSNTGELFF
TRBV29-1,.,TRBD1,TRBJ1-2,TGCAGCGTTGCCGGAACAGGGGGCTATGGCTACACCTTC,CSVAGTGGYGYTF
TRBV5-1,.,TRBD2,TRBJ2-1,TGCGCCAGCACCCCGGGTAGCGGGAGGGGTAATGAGCAGTTCTTC,CASTPGSGRGNEQFF
TRBV6-4,.,.,TRBJ2-1,TGTGCCAGCAGTGACACCAGGGGCGAGCAGTTCTTC,CASSDTRGEQFF
TRBV19,.,.,TRBJ2-5,TGTGCCAGTAGTATAAATGGTGGGCAGGAGACCCAGTACTTC,CASSINGGQETQYF
TRBV11-3,.,.,TRBJ2-6,TGTGCCAGCAGCCCGCATGGGGGGACCAGCTCTGGGGCCAACGTCCTGACTTTC,CASSPHGGTSSGANVLTF
TRBV28,.,.,TRBJ2-3,TGTGCCAGCAGTTTGACACAGGACGTAAGCGATACGCAGTATTTT,CASSLTQDVSDTQYF
TRBV4-1,.,TRBD1,TRBJ1-1,TGCGCCAGCAGCCAAGATGGACAGGGCGAAACTGAAGCTTTCTTT,CASSQDGQGETEAFF
TRBV28,.,TRBD1,TRBJ1-2,TGTGCCAGCAGCTCACAACCGGGACAGGGGGACGGCTACACCTTC,CASSSQPGQGDGYTF
TRBV11-3,.,.,TRBJ2-2,TGTGCCAGCAGCTTAGACAGCGCGAACACCGGGGAGCTGTTTTTT,CASSLDSANTGELFF
TRBV21-1,.,.,TRBJ1-3,TGTGCCAGCAGCCCCCAGGACAGGGACTCTGGAAACACCATATATTTT,CASSPQDRDSGNTIYF
TRBV19,.,.,TRBJ2-3,TGTGCCAGTAGTATGGCCGTGACTAGCACAGATACGCAGTATTTT,CASSMAVTSTDTQYF
TRBV9,.,.,TRBJ2-2,TGTGCCAGCAGCCAACGGACTGGGACCGGGGAGCTGTTTTTT,CASSQRTGTGELFF
TRBV27,.,.,TRBJ1-6,TGTGCCAGCAGTCTCCGGCGGGGCTCCAATTCACCCCTCCACTTT,CASSLRRGSNSPLHF
TRBV6-6,few,.,TRBJ2-7,TGTGCCAGCAGCCTACAGAGCTCCTACGAGCAGTACTTC,CASSLQSSYEQYF
TRBV4-1,once,.,TRBJ1-3,TGCGCCAGCAGCCAAGGTCCCGGCTCTGGAAACACCATATATTTT,CASSQGPGSGNTIYF